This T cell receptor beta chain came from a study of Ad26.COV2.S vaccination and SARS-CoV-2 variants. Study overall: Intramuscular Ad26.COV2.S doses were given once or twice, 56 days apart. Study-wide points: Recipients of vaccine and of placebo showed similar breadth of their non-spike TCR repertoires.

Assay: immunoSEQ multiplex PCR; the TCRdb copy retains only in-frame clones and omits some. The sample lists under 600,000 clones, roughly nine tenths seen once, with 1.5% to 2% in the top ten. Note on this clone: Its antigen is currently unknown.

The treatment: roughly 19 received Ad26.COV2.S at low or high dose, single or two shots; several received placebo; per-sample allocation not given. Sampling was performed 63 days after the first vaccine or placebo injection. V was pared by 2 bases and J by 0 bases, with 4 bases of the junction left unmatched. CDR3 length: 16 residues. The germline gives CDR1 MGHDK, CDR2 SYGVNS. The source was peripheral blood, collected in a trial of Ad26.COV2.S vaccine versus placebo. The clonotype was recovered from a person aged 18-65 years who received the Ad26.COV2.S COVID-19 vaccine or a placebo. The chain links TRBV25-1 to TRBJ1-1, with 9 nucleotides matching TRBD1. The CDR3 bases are TGTGCCAGCAGTGAACCGGGACAGGGATTGAACACTGAAGCTTTCTTT. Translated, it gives CASSEPGQGLNTEAFF.